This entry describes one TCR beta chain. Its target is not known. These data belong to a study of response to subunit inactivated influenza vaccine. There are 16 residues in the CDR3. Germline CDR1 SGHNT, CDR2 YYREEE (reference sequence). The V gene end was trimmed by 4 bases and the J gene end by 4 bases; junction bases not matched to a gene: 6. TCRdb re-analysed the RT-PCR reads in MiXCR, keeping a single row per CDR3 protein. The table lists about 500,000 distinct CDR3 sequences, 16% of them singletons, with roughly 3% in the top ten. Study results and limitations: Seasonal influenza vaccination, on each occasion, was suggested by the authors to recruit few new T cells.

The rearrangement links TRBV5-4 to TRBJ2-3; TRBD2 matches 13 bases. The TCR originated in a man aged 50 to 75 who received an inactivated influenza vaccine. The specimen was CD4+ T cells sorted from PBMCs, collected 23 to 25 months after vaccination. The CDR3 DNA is TGTGCCAGCAGCCATATACTAGCGGGGGGGCCAGATACGCAGTATTTT. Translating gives CASSHILAGGPDTQYF.